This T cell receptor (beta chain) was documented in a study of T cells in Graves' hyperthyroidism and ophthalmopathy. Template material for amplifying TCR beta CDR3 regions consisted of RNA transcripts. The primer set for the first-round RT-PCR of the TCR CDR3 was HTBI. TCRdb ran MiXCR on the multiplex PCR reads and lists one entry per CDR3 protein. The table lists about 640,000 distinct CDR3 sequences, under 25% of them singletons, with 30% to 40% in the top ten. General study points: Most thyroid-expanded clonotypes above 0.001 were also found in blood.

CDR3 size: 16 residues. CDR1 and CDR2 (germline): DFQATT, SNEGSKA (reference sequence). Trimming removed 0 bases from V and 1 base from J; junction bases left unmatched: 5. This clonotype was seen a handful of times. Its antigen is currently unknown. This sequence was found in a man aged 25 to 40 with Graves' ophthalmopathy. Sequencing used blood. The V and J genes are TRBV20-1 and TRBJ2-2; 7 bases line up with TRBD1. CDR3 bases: TGCAGTGCTAGAGATGAGACAGGGATGAACACCGGGGAGCTGTTTTTT. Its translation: CSARDETGMNTGELFF.